The present entry profiles one T cell receptor beta chain with its context. Its specificity is unknown. These data are taken from a study of T cells after yellow fever vaccination. General observations from the study: A limited proportion of clonotypes was detected within both the CD4 and CD8 compartments. Subsequent booster samples again held most clones from primary vaccination (roughly 95% CD4, 85% to 90% CD8). Faster peaking, at day 5 versus 15, marked a secondary response that was weaker.

The CDR3 runs 14 residues. After removal of 5 bases from V and 8 bases from J, the junction contained 12 bases not matched to a gene. Template switching with 5'RACE generated the TCR cDNA and added a universal primer site and UMIs. TCRdb re-derived calls from the 5' RACE reads in MiXCR, one entry per CDR3 protein. The sample lists some 340,000 distinct CDR3 sequences; roughly a tenth were seen once. The receptor was derived from a man between 18 and 35 years old who received the YFV17D yellow fever vaccine. The gene calls are TRBV12-3 or TRBV12-4 and TRBJ2-7, with TRBD1 matching over 7 bases. Sequencing used CD4+ T cells sorted from PBMCs, obtained 45 days after the yellow fever booster vaccination. Here the CDR3 DNA reads TGTGCCAGCAGTAGCTCCGGGACAGACCCCCAGCAGTACTTC. Its translation is CASSSSGTDPQQYF.